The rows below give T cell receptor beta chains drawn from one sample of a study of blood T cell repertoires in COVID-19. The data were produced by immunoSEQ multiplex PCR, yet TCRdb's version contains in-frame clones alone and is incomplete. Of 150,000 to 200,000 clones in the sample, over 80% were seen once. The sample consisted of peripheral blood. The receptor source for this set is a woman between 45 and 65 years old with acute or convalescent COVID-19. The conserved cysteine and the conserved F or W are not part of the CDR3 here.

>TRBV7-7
ASSSSTGTGTNYGYT
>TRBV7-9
ASSSVGGVNYGYT
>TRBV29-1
SVESPQAWLDYGYT
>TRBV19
ASSKGGPRVGELF
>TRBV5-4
ASSLSGQNEKLF
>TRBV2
ASSPGGVEQY
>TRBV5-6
ASSSGLVYEQY
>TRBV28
ASSLSTSGRQNEQF
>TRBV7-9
ASSLSPVGQVYEQY
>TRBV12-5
ASGLVGHNEQF
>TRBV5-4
ASSRGQGAAFH
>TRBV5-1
ASSKTTGGNQPQH
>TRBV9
ASSATGFFQPQH
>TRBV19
ASQQGRTVVNTEAF
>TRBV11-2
ASSLDSYSNQPQH
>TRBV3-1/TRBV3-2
ASSQDSPPANEKLF
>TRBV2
ASSLTGGDQPQH
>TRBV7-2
ASSFRGGQPQH
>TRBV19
ASSSGGTDDGYT
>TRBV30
AWSRGLEQPQH
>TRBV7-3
ASSLAAYNEQF
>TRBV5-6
ASKKGVNEQF
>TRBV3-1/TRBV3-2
ASSRYGDREF
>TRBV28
ASSSGEVPNQPQH
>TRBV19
ASSLWDRNQPQH
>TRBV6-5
ASSYLGAFYEQY
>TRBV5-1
ASSYRDRYYEQY
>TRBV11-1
ASGRDGLNEQF
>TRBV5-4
ASSLDRADSLYGYT
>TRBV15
ATSRALGTSVEQY